The 11 T cell receptor beta chains below were found in one sample sequenced in a study of blood T cell repertoires in COVID-19. The table came from immunoSEQ multiplex PCR; TCRdb's copy has only in-frame clones and leaves some out. The sample has about 160,000 clones; around 81% are singletons. The sequenced sample consisted of peripheral blood. Source of these receptors: a man between 65 and 85 years old who had recovered from COVID-19.

CDR3 loop: CATSDWGTGEAETQYF. The CDR3, as DNA: TGTGCCACCAGTGATTGGGGGACAGGGGAGGCGGAGACCCAGTACTTC. V is TRBV24-1 and J is TRBJ2-5; 10 positions agree with TRBD1. V dropped 2 bases and J dropped 5; count of bases not matched to a gene: 7. Germline CDR1 and CDR2: KGHDR and SFDVKD. CDR3 length equals 16 residues.

The chain uses TRBV6-5 and TRBJ2-7; D perhaps matches TRBD2 (5 bases). Trimming cost V 6 bases and J 5 bases, with 14 bases left between them. The CDR3 contains 13 residues. The germline V gene has CDR1 MNHEY and CDR2 SVGAGI. The CDR3 coding sequence is TGTGCCAGCAGCCCCACCCTCGGGAACGAGCAGTACTTC. Translation gives CASSPTLGNEQYF.

V is TRBV4-3 and J is TRBJ2-7, with a weak D call TRBD1 (6 bases). This CDR3 spans 15 amino acids. Deletions cut 0 bases from V and 2 bases from J, with 11 bases between. Per germline, CDR1 LGHNA and CDR2 YSLEER. CDR3 nucleotide sequence: TGCGCCAGCAGCCAAGAGGAACAGGGCCCCTACGAGCAGTACTTC. This sequence encodes CASSQEEQGPYEQYF.

The V gene is TRBV18, the J gene TRBJ2-1, with D possibly TRBD2 on 6 matching bases. V was cut by 2 bases and J by 4 bases, with 9 bases left in between. Germline CDR1 and CDR2: KGHSH and LQKENI. The CDR3 is 14 residues long. CDR3 DNA sequence: TGTGCCAGCTCACCATCCGGGACTTACAATGAGCAGTTCTTC. Its protein product is CASSPSGTYNEQFF.

The V call is TRBV6-1, the J call TRBJ2-4; 7 bases agree with TRBD1. The length of the CDR3 is 16 residues. CDR1 and CDR2 from the germline V gene are MNHNS and SASEGT. J lost 0 bases, V lost 4 bases, and 6 bases had no gene match. The CDR3 spells CASSGTGTIAKNIQYF. The CDR3 DNA reads as TGTGCCAGCAGTGGGACAGGCACCATAGCCAAAAACATTCAGTACTTC.

CDR3 amino acids: CASSRGGRQELFF. The CDR3, as DNA: TGTGCCAGCAGCCGGGGGGGACGCCAGGAGCTGTTTTTT. V usage is TRBV11-3 and J usage is TRBJ2-2; TRBD2 agrees at 8 bases. Trimming removed 5 bases from V and 10 bases from J; junction bases left unmatched: 6. This CDR3 comprises 13 residues. Germline values: CDR1 SGHNT, CDR2 YENEEA.

This clone was picked up one time. V usage is TRBV19 and J usage is TRBJ2-1; TRBD2 aligns across 9 bases. The CDR3 is made up of 18 amino acids. Germline V gives CDR1 LNHDA, CDR2 SQIVND (reference sequence). The V segment lost 3 bases and the J segment 0 bases; nucleotides outside the gene matches: 9. Written as DNA, the CDR3 is TGTGCCAGTAGTATTTGGGCTAGCGGGGCTAGCTCCTACAATGAGCAGTTCTTC. Protein sequence: CASSIWASGASSYNEQFF.

This clone was observed a handful of times. V gene TRBV7-2 combines with J gene TRBJ1-5; D perhaps matches TRBD1 (6 bases). This CDR3 contains 15 residues. V lost 1 base and J lost 5, with 12 bases in between. Germline CDR1 is SGHTA and CDR2 is FQGNSA. CDR3 in DNA: TGTGCCAGCAGCTTAGATGGGGGCCCGTATCAGCCCCAGCATTTT. The encoded protein is CASSLDGGPYQPQHF. Drawing the rest from reference TRBV7-2 and TRBJ1-5, the complete variable domain is GAGVSQSPSNKVTEKGKDVELRCDPISGHTALYWYRQSLGQGLEFLIYFQGNSAPDKSGLPSDRFSAERTGGSVSTLTIQRTQQEDSAVYLCASSLDGGPYQPQHFGDGTRLSIL.

This chain uses TRBV6-2 or TRBV6-3 with TRBJ2-3; 8 bases match TRBD2. Per germline, CDR1 MNHEY and CDR2 SVGEGT. J lost 13 bases, V lost 6 bases, and 9 bases had no gene match. The CDR3 covers 12 residues. CDR3 sequence reads: CASSTQSGSEYF. The CDR3 region has the DNA TGTGCCAGCAGCACGCAGAGCGGGAGCGAGTATTTT.

The rearrangement links TRBV5-4 to TRBJ2-3; 11 bases match TRBD1. CDR3 length: 16 amino acids. Germline-derived CDR1 and CDR2 are SGHNT and YYREEE (reference sequence). The CDR3 DNA follows: TGTGCGACATCAACCGCGGGACAGGGGGTCACAGATACGCAGTATTTT. It is translated as CATSTAGQGVTDTQYF.

This sequence joins TRBV7-9 and TRBJ2-7; 10 bases are shared with TRBD1. V gave up 8 bases and J gave up 2 bases; unmatched junction bases: 12. This CDR3 is 16 amino acids long. Per germline, CDR1 SEHNR and CDR2 FQNEAQ (reference sequence). In nucleotides, the CDR3 is TGTGCCAGCGGGGAAAGATTTGGACAGGGGGCCTACGAGCAGTACTTC. Its protein product is CASGERFGQGAYEQYF. Combining the CDR3 with reference TRBV7-9 and TRBJ2-7 gives the whole variable domain DTGVSQNPRHKITKRGQNVTFRCDPISEHNRLYWYRQTLGQGPEFLTYFQNEAQLEKSRLLSDRFSAERPKGSFSTLEIQRTEQGDSAMYLCASGERFGQGAYEQYFGPGTRLTVT.